One and the same sample provided the 5 T cell receptor beta chains below, sequenced in a study of blood T cells in healthy people across ages. A second roughly 7 to 11 cycle PCR used barcoded and J-beta primers. A single record per CDR3 protein comes from TCRdb applying MiXCR to the 5' RACE reads. The sample yields 1.5 million to 2 million distinct CDR3 sequences, roughly 27% seen once. Specimen: blood. The source of these receptors is a woman aged 25 to 39 in good health.

The chain has TRBV30 and TRBJ1-2; D unclear. V lost 3 bases and J lost 4, with 15 bases in between. The CDR3 has 14 amino acids. In germline, CDR1 is GTSNPN, CDR2 SVGIG (reference sequence). The CDR3 DNA is TGTGCCTGGAGGGGCAGTCTCAGGAGCTATGGCTACACCTTC. Translation gives CAWRGSLRSYGYTF.

This clonotype was seen a single time. The chain is built from TRBV7-2 and TRBJ2-4; D gene ambiguous. The DNA end is a closer match to TRBJ2-7, so the J assignment may be wrong. Germline assignment: CDR1 SGHTA and CDR2 FQGNSA. This CDR3 is 15 amino acids long. The CDR3 bases are TGTGCCAGCAGCTTAAGGCGTGGAGCAGACTACGAGCAGTACTTC. Protein: CASSLRRGADYEQYF.

The chain employs TRBV9 and TRBJ2-1, with D perhaps TRBD2 (6 bases). Germline values: CDR1 SGDLS, CDR2 YYNGEE. The V end lost 4 bases, the J end lost 0 bases, and 14 bases lay between the germline ends. This CDR3 is built from 16 residues. The CDR3 loop reads CASSPWEVYSYNEQFF. The CDR3 DNA sequence: TGTGCCAGCAGCCCGTGGGAGGTTTACTCCTACAATGAGCAGTTCTTC.

There are a few counts of this clonotype. J is TRBJ2-1 and V is TRBV6-2 or TRBV6-3, with 11 bases that match TRBD2. Germline trimming cut 7 bases from V and 4 bases from J; bases unmatched to any gene: 9. This CDR3 is 16 amino acids long. Germline-derived CDR1 and CDR2 are MNHEY and SVGEGT. This CDR3 reads CASKPLGLADYNEQFF. In DNA form, the CDR3 reads TGTGCCAGCAAGCCACTGGGACTAGCGGATTACAATGAGCAGTTCTTC.

The J gene is TRBJ1-2, the V gene TRBV7-6; no clear D. Germline V gives CDR1 SGHVS, CDR2 FNYEAQ. The CDR3 runs 14 residues. Trimming took 4 bases from V and 7 from J, leaving 16 bases between them. CDR3 protein: CASSSAKGVAGYTF. The CDR3 region has the DNA TGTGCCAGCAGCTCCGCAAAGGGCGTAGCTGGCTACACCTTC.